These 8 T cell receptor beta chains came from one sample sequenced in a study of blood T cell repertoires in COVID-19. Clones were read by immunoSEQ multiplex PCR, and TCRdb kept only the in-frame ones, dropping some. The repertoire includes fewer than 200,000 clones, 84% of them detected once, and 6% to 9% sits in the top ten. Sample: peripheral blood. The receptors were sampled from a middle-aged man who had recovered from COVID-19.

The genes are TRBV6-5 and TRBJ2-4; TRBD1 aligns across 9 bases. Germline CDR1 and CDR2: MNHEY and SVGAGI. This CDR3 spans 13 amino acids. V was clipped by 6 bases and J by 7 bases; unmatched bases: 4. The CDR3 spells CASSRGQGNIQYF. The CDR3 nucleotides read TGTGCCAGCAGCCGCGGACAGGGGAACATTCAGTACTTC.

This clone was seen a single time. The chain employs TRBV19 and TRBJ1-2, with TRBD1 matching over 8 bases. The trim removed 5 bases at V and 8 bases at J, leaving 10 bases unmatched. CDR3 length equals 14 residues. Germline-derived CDR1 and CDR2 are LNHDA and SQIVND (reference sequence). CDR3 amino acids: CASSPQTGAGGYTF. CDR3 bases: TGTGCCAGTAGTCCACAGACAGGGGCTGGAGGCTACACCTTC.

The chain employs TRBV29-1 and TRBJ2-1; 10 bases agree with TRBD2. The V gene end was trimmed by 6 bases and the J gene end by 2 bases; junction bases not matched to a gene: 7. This CDR3 has 15 residues. Germline values: CDR1 SQVTM, CDR2 ANQGSEA. CDR3 sequence: CSVAFLAGAYNEQFF. In DNA form, the CDR3 reads TGCAGCGTAGCCTTCCTAGCGGGGGCCTACAATGAGCAGTTCTTC.

The chain is built from TRBV5-4 and TRBJ1-1; 12 positions agree with TRBD1. V shed 4 bases and J 4 bases; nucleotides not matched to a gene: 11. From germline, CDR1 is SGHNT and CDR2 YYREEE (reference sequence). This CDR3 comprises 17 residues. In DNA, the CDR3 is TGTGCCAGCAGCGGGACAGGGGGCTATAGAAGCGGCACTGAAGCTTTCTTT. It translates to CASSGTGGYRSGTEAFF.

The rearrangement links TRBV7-9 to TRBJ2-2, with D perhaps matching TRBD2 (5 bases). This CDR3 has 16 residues. Deletions cut 6 bases from V and 5 bases from J, with 19 bases between. The germline gives CDR1 SEHNR, CDR2 FQNEAQ (reference sequence). As DNA, the CDR3 is TGTGCCAGCAGGACCAGCCTCGAGGGTTTAACCGGGGAGCTGTTTTTT. Translated: CASRTSLEGLTGELFF.

The CDR3 nucleotides read TGCAGCGTTGGAGGATCCAACCAATACAATGAGCAGTTCTTC. Translating gives CSVGGSNQYNEQFF. V and J are TRBV29-1 and TRBJ2-1; D call uncertain. From germline, CDR1 is SQVTM and CDR2 ANQGSEA. Trimming stripped 4 bases from V and 4 bases from J, with 14 bases between. This CDR3 spans 14 amino acids.

There are a few counts of this clone. This sequence joins TRBV10-3 and TRBJ1-1; the match to TRBD1 covers 11 bases. The CDR3 covers 17 residues. Trimming took 5 bases from V and 3 from J; bases not matched to a gene: 11. CDR1 and CDR2 from the germline V gene are ENHRY and SYGVKD. Here the CDR3 reads CAISPGQGGSGDTEAFF. CDR3 sequence (DNA): TGTGCCATCAGTCCGGGACAGGGGGGTTCCGGGGACACTGAAGCTTTCTTT.

Comments on this clone: The junction shows a germline mismatch at one end, possibly a read error. The chain carries TRBV13 and TRBJ2-7; D possibly corresponds to TRBD1 (5 bases). Per germline, CDR1 PRHDT and CDR2 FYEKMQ (reference sequence). The CDR3 runs to 14 residues. This chain's CDR3 is CASTLKGFMYEQYF. The CDR3 nucleotides are TGTGCCAGCACCTTAAAGGGGTTCATGTACGAGCAGTACTTC. Complete variable domain (other parts from reference TRBV13 and TRBJ2-7): AAGVIQSPRHLIKEKRETATLKCYPIPRHDTVYWYQQGPGQDPQFLISFYEKMQSDKGSIPDRFSAQQFSDYHSELNMSSLELGDSALYFCASTLKGFMYEQYFGPGTRLTVT.